This record looks at one T cell receptor beta chain sequence and its context. The antigen it binds to is not known. No much larger clone is present one base from it, and per-base qualities are unavailable. From cysteine to phenylalanine, the CDR3 is 15 amino acids long. Solely the CDR3 DNA is kept, with 45 bases framed from the first base. The V end gives up 2 bases and the J end 5 bases, leaving 5 bases in the junction not matched to a gene. Via the germline V gene, CDR1 is KGHSH and CDR2 LQKENI. The collaborating institutions used their own protocols to collect whole blood in K2EDTA tubes. Collaborator samples were shipped for TCRbeta analysis as frozen whole blood, isolated PBMCs, or DNA extracted from either sample type. The immunoSEQ Assay, a bias-controlled multiplex PCR, was used to amplify TCRbeta CDR3 regions from genomic DNA. For the original study's pipeline: Within the assay, amplification of reference gene primers was used to estimate how many nucleated cells each sample contained. Sequence reads were collapsed and filtered to measure the absolute abundance of every unique TCRbeta CDR3 rearrangement. Productive Simpson clonality was computed per sample as the square root of Simpson's diversity index over productive rearrangements. This is the immuneACCESS table as TCRdb keeps it, with only in-frame sequences that have V and J called. A part of the clones is gone; compared with another copy, unresolved V genes explain less than half, and the rest is unexplained. V and J calls and clone size come straight from that table; D and trimming were deduced from the DNA. Present in this sample are around 220,000 clones, approximately 78% of which were seen just once. The ten most abundant clones make up about 10% of the sample.

The sample belongs to a study of blood T cell repertoires in COVID-19 (dated by TCRdb to between 2020 and 2021). General notes on the study: Collaborator samples came from the United States, Italy and Spain and covered acute and convalescent phases of COVID-19. The prospective study material was composed of cDNA or gDNA derived from T cells, B-cell-depleted T cells, or PBMCs. The dataset comprised deeply sampled blood TCRbeta repertoires from subjects exposed to, actively infected with, or recovered from COVID-19. A freely available public database, intended as a resource for researchers studying the immune response to SARS-CoV-2, is where the repertoires were released. The samples were drawn from the first 160 participants of the ongoing ImmuneRACE study and from 950 to 1,500 subjects provided by 6 global collaborators. A de-identified subject ID, COVID-19 status, age in years and sex were almost always included in the sample metadata. HLA class I and class II types, where available, came from metadata supplied by the sample provider rather than from assay-based typing. Results the study describes overall, beyond this receptor: The amount of clinical and demographic metadata varied by source and participant and was provided uncurated.

What was sequenced was peripheral blood. The sequence links TRBV18 to TRBJ2-2, with 7 bases matching TRBD2. The clonotype comes from an elderly woman with acute or convalescent COVID-19. At the DNA level, the sequence is TGTGCCAGCTCACCAGGTGTCGGGGGGACCGGGGAGCTGTTTTTT. Its amino acids are CASSPGVGGTGELFF.